This is a list of T cell receptor beta chains from one sample in a study of human T cells and chemical hapten exposure. TCRdb re-called the RACE reads with MiXCR, one entry per CDR3 protein. The data hold tens of thousands of distinct CDR3 sequences, with around 10% observed a single time. The sequences come from whole blood, collected in connection with sensitization to the hapten diphenylcyclopropenone (DPC). These receptors were taken from a woman aged 45-60 years with alopecia areata. Some clones in this sample may be carry-over from other donors' samples. CDR3s include the opening cysteine and the closing phenylalanine or tryptophan. The order of the fields is D gene, clone size, J gene, V gene, CDR3 DNA, CDR3 protein. A D gene is named only where the DNA matches it firmly. The size of a clone is reported for some rows only, either as once, few or many, or as a class for expanded clones.

- | - | TRBJ2-2 | TRBV20-1 | TGCAGTGCTAGAGCCCCACGGGGCACCGGGGAGCTGTTTTTT | CSARAPRGTGELFF
TRBD2 | many | TRBJ2-3 | TRBV29-1 | TGCAGCGTCCCGAGGCGGCAGGGAGGGGGCACAGATACGCAGTATTTT | CSVPRRQGGGTDTQYF
TRBD1 | - | TRBJ2-7 | TRBV11-2 | TGTGCCAGCAGCTTATGGCAGGGGGCGAACGAGCAGTACTTC | CASSLWQGANEQYF
- | - | TRBJ1-1 | TRBV29-1 | TGCAGCGTTGGGACGTCGAACACTGAAGCTTTCTTT | CSVGTSNTEAFF
- | - | TRBJ2-2 | TRBV3-1 | TGTGCCAGCAGGCCCTGGGACGGCACCGGGGAGCTGTTTTTT | CASRPWDGTGELFF
TRBD1 | many | TRBJ2-4 | TRBV7-8 | TGTGCCAGCAGCTTAGAGGTCAGGGGGGCCAAAAACATTCAGTACTTC | CASSLEVRGAKNIQYF
TRBD1 | few | TRBJ1-2 | TRBV29-1 | TGCAGCGTGGGGACAGTCTATGGCTACACCTTC | CSVGTVYGYTF
TRBD2 | many | TRBJ2-7 | TRBV5-4 | TGTGCCAGCAGCTTGGAGGCGGGAGGGCCCTCCTGGGGCGAGCAGTACTTC | CASSLEAGGPSWGEQYF
TRBD2 | few | TRBJ2-1 | TRBV5-1 | TGCGCCAGCAGCTTAACTAGCGGGGGGTCCTACAATGAGCAGTTCTTC | CASSLTSGGSYNEQFF
- | medium-sized | TRBJ2-5 | TRBV27 | TGTGCCAGCAGTCCCTACCCCCCTTCTTCCGCGGTAGAGACCCAGTACTTC | CASSPYPPSSAVETQYF
- | few | TRBJ2-1 | TRBV7-2 | TGTGCCAGCAGCCCCCACCGGGGTGGGAGTCGGTACAATGAGCAGTTCTTC | CASSPHRGGSRYNEQFF
TRBD2 | - | TRBJ2-7 | TRBV20-1 | TGCAGTGCTAGAGACCTAGGGACTAGCGGCTCCTACGAGCAGTACTTC | CSARDLGTSGSYEQYF
- | once | TRBJ2-3 | TRBV5-1 | TGCGCCAGCAGCCCCTCCTGGGATACGCAGTATTTT | CASSPSWDTQYF
TRBD1 | - | TRBJ2-2 | TRBV12-3/TRBV12-4 | TGTGCCACGTTGACAGGGGCGAACACCGGGGAGCTGTTTTTT | CATLTGANTGELFF
TRBD2 | - | TRBJ2-7 | TRBV20-1 | TGCAGTGCTAGTCCGGGGGGCTACGAGCAGTACTTC | CSASPGGYEQYF
- | - | TRBJ2-7 | TRBV4-1 | TGCGCCAGCAGCCAAGGAGGGGCCTTGACTATCTACGAGCAGTACTTC | CASSQGGALTIYEQYF
- | few | TRBJ2-3 | TRBV20-1 | TGCAGTGCTAGCCTCAAGACTAGTCGGCAGTATTTT | CSASLKTSRQYF
- | - | TRBJ2-3 | TRBV30 | TGTGCCTGGAGTGTGGGTGATGCAGGTACGCAGTATTTT | CAWSVGDAGTQYF
TRBD1 | - | TRBJ2-5 | TRBV28 | TGTGCCGCCCTCGGGCAGGGGGCCCAAGAGACCCAGTACTTC | CAALGQGAQETQYF
- | - | TRBJ2-2 | TRBV20-1 | TGCAGTGCTGACGGTCCGAACACCGGGGAGCTGTTTTTT | CSADGPNTGELFF
- | - | TRBJ1-2 | TRBV7-2 | TGTGCCAGCAGCTTAGTATCGACAGGAACTAACTATGGCTACACCTTC | CASSLVSTGTNYGYTF
- | few | TRBJ1-4 | TRBV27 | TGTGCCAGCAGTTTACTGGGGCAGGATGAAAAACTGTTTTTT | CASSLLGQDEKLFF
- | few | TRBJ2-1 | TRBV9 | TGTGCCAGCAGCGCTGGGACCCTAGGCGCCAATGAGCAGTTCTTC | CASSAGTLGANEQFF
- | many | TRBJ2-1 | TRBV5-1 | TGCGCCAGCAGGGTCACTAGCTCCTACAATGAGCAGTTCTTC | CASRVTSSYNEQFF
- | - | TRBJ1-5 | TRBV7-2 | TGTGCCAGCAGCCTAAATGGGGGGGCAGTTAGCAATCAGCCCCAGCATTTT | CASSLNGGAVSNQPQHF
- | - | TRBJ2-5 | TRBV7-8 | TGTGCCAGCAGCTTAAGTAGGGGCGGAGAGACCCAGTACTTC | CASSLSRGGETQYF